The 24 T cell receptor beta chains reported below all come from one sample, sequenced in a study of siplizumab effects on memory and regulatory T cells. Measured with immunoSEQ multiplex PCR; TCRdb has only the in-frame clones, and not every one. The table records roughly 97,000 clones, over 85% of them present only once. Source material: Tregs sorted from blood. The receptor source for this set is a human donor in good health.

DNA of the CDR3: TGTGCCAGCAGTAAGTCCGGGACAGGCGCTGAAGCTTTCTTT. This encodes CASSKSGTGAEAFF. This chain uses TRBV25-1 with TRBJ1-1; 8 bases are shared with TRBD1. The ends lost 5 bases at V and 6 bases at J; junction bases unmatched: 8. In germline, CDR1 is MGHDK, CDR2 SYGVNS. The CDR3 has 14 residues.

The CDR3 is CASSASWGVSYEQYF. The CDR3 nucleotides read TGTGCCAGCAGTGCCTCGTGGGGGGTTTCCTACGAGCAGTACTTC. The V call is TRBV9, the J call TRBJ2-7; perhaps TRBD2 as D (6 bases). The CDR3 is 15 residues long. V was pared by 5 bases and J by 1 base, with 16 bases between. Looked up from germline, CDR1 is SGDLS and CDR2 is YYNGEE. Full variable domain (outside the CDR3, taken from reference TRBV9 and TRBJ2-7): DSGVTQTPKHLITATGQRVTLRCSPRSGDLSVYWYQQSLDQGLQFLIQYYNGEERAKGNILERFSAQQFPDLHSELNLSSLELGDSALYFCASSASWGVSYEQYFGPGTRLTVT.

The J gene is TRBJ2-3, the V gene TRBV10-3; 10 nucleotides match TRBD1. The germline CDR1 and CDR2 sequences are ENHRY and SYGVKD. After removal of 5 bases from V and 1 base from J, the junction contained 6 bases not matched to a gene. The CDR3 totals 16 residues. The CDR3 nucleotides read TGTGCCATCAGTACGTCCGGGACAGGGGGCACAGATACGCAGTATTTT. Its translation is CAISTSGTGGTDTQYF.

The rearrangement uses TRBV12-5 and TRBJ2-1, with D possibly TRBD2 on 6 matching bases. Germline V CDR1 and CDR2: LGHNT, FRNRAP. The CDR3 is made up of 13 amino acids. V dropped 3 bases and J dropped 8 bases, with 11 bases sitting between them. Here the CDR3 DNA reads TGTGCTAGTGGTTTTGGCGGGATGGATGAGCAGTTCTTC. Protein: CASGFGGMDEQFF.

This rearrangement joins TRBV15 to TRBJ1-4, with a possible D match to TRBD1 (6 bases). V gave up 1 base and J gave up 3 bases, with 18 bases separating them. The CDR3 is 18 amino acids. Germline loops: CDR1 LNHNV, CDR2 YYDKDF (reference sequence). The CDR3 reads CATSRVNWGPEANEKLFF. The DNA for the CDR3 is TGTGCCACCAGCAGAGTTAATTGGGGGCCTGAGGCTAATGAAAAACTGTTTTTT.

The chain has TRBV9 and TRBJ2-3; D may be TRBD1 or TRBD2 (6 bases each). The CDR3 sequence is 15 residues long. Between the trimmed V and J ends, which lost 0 bases and 6 bases, there was a span of 14 bases. The germline CDR1 and CDR2 sequences are SGDLS and YYNGEE. CDR3 sequence (DNA): TGTGCCAGCAGCGTAGTGGGGGGCGTTGCGGATACGCAGTATTTT. This gives the protein CASSVVGGVADTQYF.

The chain uses TRBV7-2 and TRBJ1-1; D is undetermined. V lost 5 bases, J lost 0 bases, and 10 bases lay in between. Germline V gene lookup returns CDR1 SGHTA and CDR2 FQGNSA. This CDR3 has 14 amino acids. The CDR3 DNA follows: TGTGCCAGCAGCCGACCAGGACTGAACACTGAAGCTTTCTTT. This gives the protein CASSRPGLNTEAFF.

This chain links TRBV23-1 with TRBJ2-1; D is unclear. TRBV23-1 carries the ORF label, with uncertain function. The length of the CDR3 is 14 residues. V was clipped by 0 bases and J by 4 bases, with 7 bases between them. CDR3 coding DNA: TGCGCCAGCAGTCAATCCTCGGTTTACAATGAGCAGTTCTTC. Encoded protein: CASSQSSVYNEQFF.

The chain couples TRBV21-1 to TRBJ2-4. TRBV21-1 is marked as a pseudogene. The CDR3 runs to 15 residues. CDR3 protein: CASSKDVCTKNIQYF. CDR3 sequence (DNA): TGTGCCAGCAGCAAAGACGTATGCACCAAAAACATTCAGTACTTC.

This clone was seen more than once but under ten times. The gene calls are TRBV28 and TRBJ2-5, with 8 bases that match TRBD1. Germline CDR1 and CDR2: MDHEN and SYDVKM. The CDR3 contains 14 residues. Trimming at V came to 3 bases and at J to 5 bases, leaving 5 bases not matched to a gene. For the CDR3, the DNA is TGTGCCAGCAGTTTGGGCAGGGGGCCTGAGACCCAGTACTTC. This gives the protein CASSLGRGPETQYF.

The chain carries TRBV10-3 and TRBJ2-7; the D is unclear. This CDR3 has 14 residues. Germline CDR1 ENHRY, CDR2 SYGVKD. Trimming stripped 0 bases from V and 2 bases from J, with 8 bases between. As DNA, the CDR3 is TGTGCCATCAGTGAGTCGGCAGCGACCTACGAGCAGTACTTC. This encodes CAISESAATYEQYF.

The CDR3 sequence: CASSAGQGLQYF. The CDR3 DNA follows: TGTGCCAGCAGCGCGGGACAGGGGTTGCAGTATTTT. This sequence joins TRBV9 and TRBJ2-3; 10 bases line up with TRBD1. This CDR3 region has 12 residues. V was pared by 3 bases and J by 11 bases, with 3 bases of the junction left unmatched. CDR1 and CDR2 from the germline V gene are SGDLS and YYNGEE.

The chain joins TRBV15 to TRBJ1-5; 7 bases are a match to TRBD1. V lost 7 bases to trimming and J lost 6 bases; unmatched junction nucleotides: 12. The CDR3 has 15 residues. Germline-derived CDR1 and CDR2 are LNHNV and YYDKDF (reference sequence). The CDR3 region is CATTRTGTLGQPQHF. Here the CDR3 DNA reads TGTGCCACCACCCGGACAGGAACCCTGGGTCAGCCCCAGCATTTT.

This clone has only a few counts. V gene TRBV5-4 combines with J gene TRBJ2-5; D not resolved. The ends were cut back, 4 bases at V and 5 bases at J, with 18 bases in the middle. Germline assignment: CDR1 SGHNT and CDR2 YYREEE (reference sequence). The CDR3 length is 15 residues. The CDR3 DNA is TGTGCCAGCAGCCCCCCCTCCCTCGCACAGGAGACCCAGTACTTC. This sequence encodes CASSPPSLAQETQYF.

J is TRBJ2-5 and V is TRBV7-8, with TRBD2 matching 9 bases. CDR3 length: 15 residues. J gave up 5 bases and V 2 bases, and 6 bases lay outside the gene matches. In germline, CDR1 is SGHVS, CDR2 FQNEAQ. CDR3 sequence (DNA): TGTGCCAGCAGCTTAACAGCGGGGGGTTTCGAGACCCAGTACTTC. It codes for CASSLTAGGFETQYF.

J is TRBJ2-5 and V is TRBV19; unclear D gene. This CDR3 contains 11 residues. Trimming stripped 4 bases from V and 0 bases from J, with 0 bases between. Germline assignment: CDR1 LNHDA and CDR2 SQIVND (reference sequence). This CDR3 is CASSNQETQYF. The CDR3, as DNA: TGTGCCAGTAGTAACCAAGAGACCCAGTACTTC.

V gene TRBV5-4 combines with J gene TRBJ2-1; 8 positions match TRBD1. Germline lookup yields CDR1 SGHNT and CDR2 YYREEE (reference sequence). V was clipped by 0 bases and J by 9 bases; unmatched bases: 5. This CDR3 is 14 amino acids long. The CDR3: CASSLDRGLGEQFF. Here the CDR3 DNA reads TGTGCCAGCAGCTTGGACAGGGGGTTAGGTGAGCAGTTCTTC.

The V call is TRBV15, the J call TRBJ1-1; D is uncertain. Germline assignment: CDR1 LNHNV and CDR2 YYDKDF (reference sequence). This CDR3 comprises 14 residues. The V end was cut by 0 bases, the J end by 2 bases, with 7 bases between. In nucleotides, the CDR3 is TGTGCCACCAGCAGAGATCCCCGCAACACTGAAGCTTTCTTT. Translating it yields CATSRDPRNTEAFF.

The chain combines TRBV11-3 with TRBJ1-3, with D possibly TRBD1 on 6 matching bases. The CDR3 runs 15 residues. The V and J ends lost 5 bases and 0 bases respectively, with 11 bases between them. The germline V gene encodes CDR1 SGHNT and CDR2 YENEEA. The CDR3 loop reads CASSPGQYSGNTIYF. The CDR3 DNA follows: TGTGCCAGCAGCCCTGGACAGTACTCTGGAAACACCATATATTTT.

This chain joins TRBV30 and TRBJ2-5; D is perhaps TRBD2 (6 bases). Trimming left V 2 bases short and J 4 bases short, with 17 bases between. The CDR3 runs 15 residues. Germline lookup yields CDR1 GTSNPN and CDR2 SVGIG (reference sequence). CDR3 loop: CAWSRGIYEGETQYF. Written as DNA, the CDR3 is TGTGCCTGGAGTCGCGGGATCTACGAGGGAGAGACCCAGTACTTC.

This chain joins TRBV10-3 and TRBJ1-1, with D uncertain. Deletions cut 6 bases from V and 1 base from J, with 9 bases between. The CDR3 contains 13 residues. The germline gives CDR1 ENHRY, CDR2 SYGVKD. The CDR3 bases are TGTGCCATCAGCCCTACGGGGAACACTGAAGCTTTCTTT. It encodes CAISPTGNTEAFF.

This chain links TRBV5-8 with TRBJ1-1; 8 bases fit TRBD1. CDR3 length: 15 residues. V lost 4 bases and J lost 1; bases outside the gene matches: 6. The V gene's germline CDR1 is SGHTS and CDR2 YDEGEE. The CDR3 sequence: CASSPRQGQNTEAFF. The CDR3 bases are TGTGCCAGCAGCCCGCGACAGGGGCAGAACACTGAAGCTTTCTTT.

The V and J genes are TRBV6-4 and TRBJ1-1; D perhaps matches TRBD1 (5 bases). Trimming cost V 4 bases and J 3 bases, with 9 bases left between them. Per germline, CDR1 MRHNA and CDR2 SNTAGT. The CDR3 sequence is 13 residues long. The CDR3 nucleotides are TGTGCCAGCAGTGCTGACAGTCACACTGAAGCTTTCTTT. This codes for CASSADSHTEAFF.

J is TRBJ1-5 and V is TRBV7-9; D remains ambiguous. This CDR3 spans 13 amino acids. Germline V gene lookup returns CDR1 SEHNR and CDR2 FQNEAQ (reference sequence). Trimming shortened V by 4 bases and J by 0 bases, and 4 bases separated the two germline ends. CDR3 in DNA: TGTGCCAGCAGCTCTGATAGCAATCAGCCCCAGCATTTT. Protein product: CASSSDSNQPQHF.